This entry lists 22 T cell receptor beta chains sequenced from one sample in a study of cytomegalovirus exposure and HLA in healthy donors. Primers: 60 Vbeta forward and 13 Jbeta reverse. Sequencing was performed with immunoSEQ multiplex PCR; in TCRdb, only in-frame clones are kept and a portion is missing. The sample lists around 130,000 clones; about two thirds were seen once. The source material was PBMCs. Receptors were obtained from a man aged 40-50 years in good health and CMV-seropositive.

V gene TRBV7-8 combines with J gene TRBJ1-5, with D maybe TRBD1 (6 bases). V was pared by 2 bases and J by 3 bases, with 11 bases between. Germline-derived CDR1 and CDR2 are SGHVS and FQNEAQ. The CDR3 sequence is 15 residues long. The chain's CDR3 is CASSLLDRNNQPQHF. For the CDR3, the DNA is TGTGCCAGCAGCTTATTGGACAGAAACAATCAGCCCCAGCATTTT.

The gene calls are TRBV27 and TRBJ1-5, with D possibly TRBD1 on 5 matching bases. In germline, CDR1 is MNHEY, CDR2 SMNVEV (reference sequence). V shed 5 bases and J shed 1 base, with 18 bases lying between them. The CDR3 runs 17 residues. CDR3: CASSTRSQGGSNQPQHF. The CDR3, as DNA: TGTGCCAGCAGTACGCGATCCCAGGGAGGGAGCAATCAGCCCCAGCATTTT.

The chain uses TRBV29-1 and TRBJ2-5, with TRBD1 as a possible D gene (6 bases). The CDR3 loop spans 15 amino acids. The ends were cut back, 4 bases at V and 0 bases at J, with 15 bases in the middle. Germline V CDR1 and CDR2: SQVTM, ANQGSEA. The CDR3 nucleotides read TGCAGCGTTGGACAAGGGGGACGGTACCAAGAGACCCAGTACTTC. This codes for CSVGQGGRYQETQYF. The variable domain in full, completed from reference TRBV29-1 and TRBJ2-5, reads SAVISQKPSRDICQRGTSLTIQCQVDSQVTMMFWYRQQPGQSLTLIATANQGSEATYESGFVIDKFPISRPNLTFSTLTVSNMSPEDSSIYLCSVGQGGRYQETQYFGPGTRLLVL.

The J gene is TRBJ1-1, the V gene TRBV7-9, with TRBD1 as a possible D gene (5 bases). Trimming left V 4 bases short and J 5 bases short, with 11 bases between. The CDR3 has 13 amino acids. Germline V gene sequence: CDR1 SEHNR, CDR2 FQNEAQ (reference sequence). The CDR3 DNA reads TGTGCCAGCAGCTCGGACATTGAGACTGAAGCTTTCTTT. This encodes CASSSDIETEAFF.

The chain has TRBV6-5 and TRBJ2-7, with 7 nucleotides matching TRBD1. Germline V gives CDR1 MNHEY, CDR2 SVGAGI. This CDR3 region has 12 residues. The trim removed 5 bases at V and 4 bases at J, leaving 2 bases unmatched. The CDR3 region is CASSRGQYEQYF. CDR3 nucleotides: TGTGCCAGCAGTCGGGGACAGTACGAGCAGTACTTC.

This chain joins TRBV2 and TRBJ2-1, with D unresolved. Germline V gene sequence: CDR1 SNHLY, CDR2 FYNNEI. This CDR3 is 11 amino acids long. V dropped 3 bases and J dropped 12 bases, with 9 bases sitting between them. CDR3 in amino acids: CASSDGPRQFF. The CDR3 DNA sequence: TGTGCCAGCAGTGACGGTCCTCGGCAGTTCTTC.

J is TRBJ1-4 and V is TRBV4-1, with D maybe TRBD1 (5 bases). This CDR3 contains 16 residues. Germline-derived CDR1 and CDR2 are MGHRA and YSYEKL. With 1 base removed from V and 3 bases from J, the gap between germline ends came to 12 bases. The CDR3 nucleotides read TGCGCCAGCAGCCAAGCCCCGGGAGGGGCTAATGAAAAACTGTTTTTT. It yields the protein CASSQAPGGANEKLFF.

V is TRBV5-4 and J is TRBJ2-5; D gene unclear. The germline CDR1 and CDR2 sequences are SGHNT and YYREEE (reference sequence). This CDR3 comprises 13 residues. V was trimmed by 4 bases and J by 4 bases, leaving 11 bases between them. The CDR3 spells CASSPPAVETQYF. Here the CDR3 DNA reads TGTGCCAGCAGCCCCCCGGCGGTAGAGACCCAGTACTTC. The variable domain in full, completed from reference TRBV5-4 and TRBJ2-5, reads ETGVTQSPTHLIKTRGQQVTLRCSSQSGHNTVSWYQQALGQGPQFIFQYYREEENGRGNFPPRFSGLQFPNYSSELNVNALELDDSALYLCASSPPAVETQYFGPGTRLLVL.

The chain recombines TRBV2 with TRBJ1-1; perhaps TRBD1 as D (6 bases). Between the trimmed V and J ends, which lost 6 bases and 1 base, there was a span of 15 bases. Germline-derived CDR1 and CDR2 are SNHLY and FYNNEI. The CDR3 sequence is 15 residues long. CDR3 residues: CASRREGVRNTEAFF. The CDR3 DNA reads TGTGCCAGCAGGCGTGAGGGGGTCAGGAACACTGAAGCTTTCTTT.

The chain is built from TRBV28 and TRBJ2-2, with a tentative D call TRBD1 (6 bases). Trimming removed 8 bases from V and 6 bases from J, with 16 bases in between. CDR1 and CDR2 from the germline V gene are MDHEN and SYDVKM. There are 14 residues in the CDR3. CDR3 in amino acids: CASAGTPGAGELFF. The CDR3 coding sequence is TGTGCCAGCGCAGGGACCCCAGGGGCCGGGGAGCTGTTTTTT.

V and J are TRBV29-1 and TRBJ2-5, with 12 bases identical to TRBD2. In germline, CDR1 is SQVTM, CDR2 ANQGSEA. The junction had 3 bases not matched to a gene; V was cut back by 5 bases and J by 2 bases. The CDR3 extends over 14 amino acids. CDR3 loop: CSVLTSGGQETQYF. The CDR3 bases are TGCAGCGTTTTGACTAGCGGGGGTCAAGAGACCCAGTACTTC.

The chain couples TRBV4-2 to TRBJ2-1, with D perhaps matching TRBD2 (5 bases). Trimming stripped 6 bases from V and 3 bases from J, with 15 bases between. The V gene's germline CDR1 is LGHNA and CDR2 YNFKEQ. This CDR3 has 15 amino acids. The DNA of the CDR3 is TGTGCCAGCAGTGGATCCAGCGGAGACTACAATGAGCAGTTCTTC. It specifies CASSGSSGDYNEQFF.

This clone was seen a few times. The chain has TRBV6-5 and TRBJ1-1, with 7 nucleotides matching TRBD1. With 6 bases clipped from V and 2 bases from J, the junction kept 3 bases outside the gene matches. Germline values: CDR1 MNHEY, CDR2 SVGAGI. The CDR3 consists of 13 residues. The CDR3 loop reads CASSDRANTEAFF. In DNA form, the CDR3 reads TGTGCCAGCAGCGACAGGGCTAACACTGAAGCTTTCTTT.

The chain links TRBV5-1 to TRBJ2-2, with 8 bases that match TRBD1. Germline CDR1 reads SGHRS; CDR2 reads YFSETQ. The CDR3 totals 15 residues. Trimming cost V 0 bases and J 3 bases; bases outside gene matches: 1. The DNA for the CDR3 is TGCGCCAGCAGCTTGGACAGGGGGTACACCGGGGAGCTGTTTTTT. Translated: CASSLDRGYTGELFF.

The DNA for the CDR3 is TGTGCCAGCAGTCCTACCACTCAAGAGACCCAGTACTTC. The encoded protein is CASSPTTQETQYF. The chain combines TRBV11-2 with TRBJ2-5; D is uncertain. Trimming took 6 bases from V and 2 from J, leaving 10 bases between them. The length of the CDR3 is 13 residues. Germline lookup yields CDR1 SGHAT and CDR2 FQNNGV.

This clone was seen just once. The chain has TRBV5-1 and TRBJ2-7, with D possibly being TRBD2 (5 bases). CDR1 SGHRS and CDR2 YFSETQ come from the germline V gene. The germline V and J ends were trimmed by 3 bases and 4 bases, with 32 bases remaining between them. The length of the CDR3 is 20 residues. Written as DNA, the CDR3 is TGCGCCAGCAGCTCGCTCACGTCCCGGGTCGGAGGAGGCAGCCGGTACGAGCAGTACTTC. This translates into CASSSLTSRVGGGSRYEQYF. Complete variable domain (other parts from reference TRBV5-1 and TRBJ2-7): KAGVTQTPRYLIKTRGQQVTLSCSPISGHRSVSWYQQTPGQGLQFLFEYFSETQRNKGNFPGRFSGRQFSNSRSEMNVSTLELGDSALYLCASSSLTSRVGGGSRYEQYFGPGTRLTVT.

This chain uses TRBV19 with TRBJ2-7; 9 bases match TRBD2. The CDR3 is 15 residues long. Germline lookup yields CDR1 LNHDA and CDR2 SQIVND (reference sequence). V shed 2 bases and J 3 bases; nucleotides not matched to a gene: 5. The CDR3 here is CASSITSGSNYEQYF. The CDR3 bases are TGTGCCAGTAGTATAACTAGCGGGTCGAACTACGAGCAGTACTTC.

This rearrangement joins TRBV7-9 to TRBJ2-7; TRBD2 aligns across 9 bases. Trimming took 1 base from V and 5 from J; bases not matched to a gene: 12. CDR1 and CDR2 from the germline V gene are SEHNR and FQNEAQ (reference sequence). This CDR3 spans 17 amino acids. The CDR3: CASSLDLAGHRNDEQYF. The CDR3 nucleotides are TGTGCCAGCAGCTTAGATCTAGCGGGGCATCGGAACGACGAGCAGTACTTC.

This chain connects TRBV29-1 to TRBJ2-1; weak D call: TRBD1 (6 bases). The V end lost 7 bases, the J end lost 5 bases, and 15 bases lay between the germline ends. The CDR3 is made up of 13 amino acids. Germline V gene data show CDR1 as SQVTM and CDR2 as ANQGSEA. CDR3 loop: CSAGQPPNNEQFF. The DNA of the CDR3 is TGCAGCGCCGGACAGCCCCCCAACAATGAGCAGTTCTTC.

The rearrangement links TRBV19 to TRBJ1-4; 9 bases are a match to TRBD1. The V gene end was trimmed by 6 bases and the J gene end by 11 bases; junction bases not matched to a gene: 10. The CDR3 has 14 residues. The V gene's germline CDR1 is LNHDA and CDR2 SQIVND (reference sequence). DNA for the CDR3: TGTGCCAGTAGCTTAAAACAGGGGGCTGCGAAACTGTTTTTT. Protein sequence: CASSLKQGAAKLFF.

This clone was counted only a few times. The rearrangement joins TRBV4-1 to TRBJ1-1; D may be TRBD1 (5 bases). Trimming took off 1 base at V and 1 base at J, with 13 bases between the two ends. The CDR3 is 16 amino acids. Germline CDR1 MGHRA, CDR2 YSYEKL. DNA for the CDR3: TGCGCCAGCAGCCAAGCTGCAGGGAATACGAACACTGAAGCTTTCTTT. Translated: CASSQAAGNTNTEAFF.

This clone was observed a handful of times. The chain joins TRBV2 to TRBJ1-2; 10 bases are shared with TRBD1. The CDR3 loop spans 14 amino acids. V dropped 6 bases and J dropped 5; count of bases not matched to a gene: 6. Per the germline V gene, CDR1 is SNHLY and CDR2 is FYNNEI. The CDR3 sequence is CASSPDRGRYGYTF. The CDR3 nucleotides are TGTGCCAGCAGCCCGGACAGGGGGAGGTATGGCTACACCTTC.